Sequencing of this TCR beta chain was carried out in a study of T cell changes during pregnancy in multiple sclerosis. Only in-frame clones appear in the TCRdb table, and some are missing; sequencing was by immunoSEQ multiplex PCR. The sample yields tens of thousands of clones, about 92% seen once. Trimming cost V 3 bases and J 10 bases; bases outside gene matches: 11. CDR1 is SGHTA and CDR2 is FQGTGA in the germline V gene. This CDR3 region has 16 residues. This sample comprised peripheral blood, obtained before pregnancy. The rearrangement uses TRBV7-3 and TRBJ2-1; 11 bases fit TRBD2. This TCR came from a female donor with multiple sclerosis, enrolled in a pregnancy study. The CDR3 sequence: CASSFSGRALGGEQFF. As DNA, the CDR3 is TGTGCCAGCAGCTTTAGCGGGAGGGCCCTAGGAGGGGAGCAGTTCTTC.